A single TCR beta chain is shown here with its context. What it recognizes is unknown. Relative to the germline gene, one junction end is altered; a read error may explain this. The authors made TCR beta cDNA from roughly 480 ng total RNA with a constant-region primer. It was through three nested multiplex PCR rounds of slightly modified ARM-PCR that TCR beta libraries arose. Rounds one and two of PCR, each of approximately 11 cycles, were primed with TRBV1-TRBV30 forward primers and a C-beta reverse primer. TCRdb fed the multiplex PCR reads into MiXCR, producing one record per CDR3 protein. This table holds 75,000 or so distinct CDR3 sequences, about 72% found once. CDR3 length: 13 residues. Germline V CDR1 and CDR2: MDHEN, SYDVKM. The data are from a study of tumor-infiltrating lymphocytes in primary liver carcinoma. Across the study: Tumors, staged T1-T3 N0M0, spanned about 4.2 to 11 cm.

Both RNA and DNA were isolated together from around 20-30 mg of bulk tissue that had not been sorted. These patients lived with chronic HBV infection and had never been treated. Study-wide findings and caveats: Tumor region pairs shared more overlap than did tumor-adjacent and tumor-blood pairs.

This sequence was found in a man aged 35 to 55 with primary liver carcinoma and hepatitis B virus infection. The chain carries TRBV28 and TRBJ2-2; D could derive from TRBD1 or TRBD2 (5 bases each). The source material was liver tumor tissue from sampling region 4. Subset meaning: tumor region T4, right-lateral pole. CDR3 sequence (DNA): TGTGCCAGCAGTTCGGCACAAACCGGGGACCTGTTTTTT. Amino acids: CASSSAQTGDLFF. The complete variable domain, with remaining parts taken from reference TRBV28 and TRBJ2-2, reads DVKVTQSSRYLVKRTGEKVFLECVQDMDHENMFWYRQDPGLGLRLIYFSYDVKMKEKGDIPEGYSVSREKKERFSLILESASTNQTSMYLCASSSAQTGDLFFGEGSRLTVL.